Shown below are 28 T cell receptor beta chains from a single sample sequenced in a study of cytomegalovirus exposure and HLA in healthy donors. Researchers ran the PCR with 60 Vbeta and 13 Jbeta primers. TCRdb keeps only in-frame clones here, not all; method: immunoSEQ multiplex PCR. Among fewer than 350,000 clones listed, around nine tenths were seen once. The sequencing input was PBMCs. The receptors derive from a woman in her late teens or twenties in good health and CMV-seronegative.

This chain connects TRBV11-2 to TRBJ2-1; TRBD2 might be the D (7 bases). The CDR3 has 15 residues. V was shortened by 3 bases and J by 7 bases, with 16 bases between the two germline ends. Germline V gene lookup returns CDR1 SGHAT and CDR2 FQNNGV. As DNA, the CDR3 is TGTGCCAGCAGCTTCCTAACGGGGGGCCCAAATGAGCAGTTCTTC. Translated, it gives CASSFLTGGPNEQFF. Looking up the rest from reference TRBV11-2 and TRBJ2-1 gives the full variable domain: EAGVAQSPRYKIIEKRQSVAFWCNPISGHATLYWYQQILGQGPKLLIQFQNNGVVDDSQLPKDRFSAERLKGVDSTLKIQPAKLEDSAVYLCASSFLTGGPNEQFFGPGTRLTVL.

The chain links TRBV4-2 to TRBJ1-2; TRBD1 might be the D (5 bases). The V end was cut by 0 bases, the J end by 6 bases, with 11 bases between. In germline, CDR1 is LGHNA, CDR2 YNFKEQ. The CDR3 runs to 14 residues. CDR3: CASSQERGGDGYTF. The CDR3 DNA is TGTGCCAGCAGCCAAGAAAGGGGAGGGGATGGCTACACCTTC.

Here the CDR3 reads CSIGGDYGYTF. The DNA of the CDR3 is TGCAGCATAGGGGGTGACTATGGCTACACCTTC. The chain employs TRBV29-1 and TRBJ1-2, with D perhaps matching TRBD1 (6 bases). The CDR3 sequence is 11 residues long. Between the trimmed V and J ends, which lost 8 bases and 3 bases, there was a span of 10 bases. CDR1 is SQVTM, CDR2 ANQGSEA, per germline.

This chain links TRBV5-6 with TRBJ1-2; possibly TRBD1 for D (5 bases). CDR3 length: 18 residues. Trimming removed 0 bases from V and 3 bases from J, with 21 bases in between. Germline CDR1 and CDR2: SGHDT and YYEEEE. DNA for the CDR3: TGTGCCAGCAGCTTGGGTGGGGGGTCAGCGAACACCCACTATGGCTACACCTTC. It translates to CASSLGGGSANTHYGYTF.

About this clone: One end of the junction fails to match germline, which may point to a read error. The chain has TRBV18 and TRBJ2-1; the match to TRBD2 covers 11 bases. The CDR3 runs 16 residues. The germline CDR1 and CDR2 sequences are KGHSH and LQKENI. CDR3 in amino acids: CASSPRRLAGPNGQFF. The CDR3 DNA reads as TGTGCCAGCTCACCAAGGAGACTAGCGGGACCAAATGGGCAGTTCTTC.

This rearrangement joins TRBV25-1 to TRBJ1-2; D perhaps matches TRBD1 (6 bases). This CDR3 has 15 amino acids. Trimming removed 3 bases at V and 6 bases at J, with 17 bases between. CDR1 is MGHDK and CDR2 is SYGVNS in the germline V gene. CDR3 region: CASSDRGSYPHGYTF. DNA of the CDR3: TGTGCCAGCAGTGATAGGGGGTCTTATCCACATGGCTACACCTTC.

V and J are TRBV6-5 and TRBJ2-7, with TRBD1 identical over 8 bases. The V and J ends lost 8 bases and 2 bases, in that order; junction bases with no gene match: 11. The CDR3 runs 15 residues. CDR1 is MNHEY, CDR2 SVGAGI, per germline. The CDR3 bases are TGTGCCAGCTCCCGACCGGGCAGGGGGCCCTACGAGCAGTACTTC. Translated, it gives CASSRPGRGPYEQYF.

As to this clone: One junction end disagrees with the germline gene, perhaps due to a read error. The CDR3 region has the DNA TGTTCCAGCAGCTTACAGGGGGTCGGGGAGCTGTTTTTT. Encoded protein: CSSSLQGVGELFF. This chain uses TRBV7-9 with TRBJ2-2, with 8 bases identical to TRBD1. Looked up from germline, CDR1 is SEHNR and CDR2 is FQNEAQ (reference sequence). The CDR3 covers 13 residues. Full variable domain (rest looked up from reference TRBV7-9 and TRBJ2-2): DTGVSQNPRHKITKRGQNVTFRCDPISEHNRLYWYRQTLGQGPEFLTYFQNEAQLEKSRLLSDRFSAERPKGSFSTLEIQRTEQGDSAMYLCSSSLQGVGELFFGEGSRLTVL.

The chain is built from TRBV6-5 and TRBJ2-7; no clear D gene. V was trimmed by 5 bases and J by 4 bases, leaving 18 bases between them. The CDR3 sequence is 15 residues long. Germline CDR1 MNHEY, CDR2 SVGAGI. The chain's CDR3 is CASSPTGHLYYEQYF. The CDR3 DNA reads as TGTGCCAGCAGTCCAACTGGGCATTTGTATTACGAGCAGTACTTC.

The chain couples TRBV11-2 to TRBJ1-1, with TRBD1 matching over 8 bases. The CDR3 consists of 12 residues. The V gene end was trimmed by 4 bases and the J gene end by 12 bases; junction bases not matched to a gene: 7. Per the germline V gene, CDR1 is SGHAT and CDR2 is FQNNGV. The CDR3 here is CASSSTGVSTFF. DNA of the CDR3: TGTGCCAGCAGCTCGACAGGGGTTTCGACTTTCTTT.

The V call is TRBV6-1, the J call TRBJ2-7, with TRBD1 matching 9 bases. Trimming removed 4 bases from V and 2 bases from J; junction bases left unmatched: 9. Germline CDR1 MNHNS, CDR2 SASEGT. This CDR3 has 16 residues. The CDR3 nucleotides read TGTGCCAGCAGTGTTAATAGTTGGACAGGGGCCTACGAGCAGTACTTC. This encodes CASSVNSWTGAYEQYF.

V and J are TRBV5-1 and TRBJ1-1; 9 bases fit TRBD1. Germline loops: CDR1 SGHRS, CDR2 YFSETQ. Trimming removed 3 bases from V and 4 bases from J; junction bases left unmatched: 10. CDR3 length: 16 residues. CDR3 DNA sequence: TGCGCCAGCAGCTCACCAATACAGGGGGCGGTCACTGAAGCTTTCTTT. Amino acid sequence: CASSSPIQGAVTEAFF.

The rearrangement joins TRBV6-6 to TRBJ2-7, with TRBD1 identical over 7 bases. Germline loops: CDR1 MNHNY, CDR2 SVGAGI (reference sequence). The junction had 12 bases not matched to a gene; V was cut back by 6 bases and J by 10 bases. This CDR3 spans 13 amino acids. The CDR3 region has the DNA TGTGCCAGCAGCATCGGACAGGCGAGCGAACAGTACTTC. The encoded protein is CASSIGQASEQYF.

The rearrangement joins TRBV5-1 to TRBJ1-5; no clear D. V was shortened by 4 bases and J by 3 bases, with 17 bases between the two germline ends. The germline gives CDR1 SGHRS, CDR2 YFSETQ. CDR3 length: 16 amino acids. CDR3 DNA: TGCGCCAGCAGCCCACAACCGAGAGGCCCCAATCAGCCCCAGCATTTT. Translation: CASSPQPRGPNQPQHF.

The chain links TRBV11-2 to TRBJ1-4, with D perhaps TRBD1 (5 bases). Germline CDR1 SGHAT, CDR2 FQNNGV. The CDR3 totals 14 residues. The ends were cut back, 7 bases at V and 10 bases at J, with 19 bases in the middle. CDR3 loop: CASILDRGRGKLFF. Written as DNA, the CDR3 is TGTGCCAGCATCCTAGACAGAGGAAGGGGAAAACTGTTTTTT.

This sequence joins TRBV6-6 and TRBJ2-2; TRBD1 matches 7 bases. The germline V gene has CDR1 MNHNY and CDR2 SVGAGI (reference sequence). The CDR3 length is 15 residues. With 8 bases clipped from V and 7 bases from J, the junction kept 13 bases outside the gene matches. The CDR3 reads CASVSRRGNGGELFF. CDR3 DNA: TGTGCCAGCGTCTCCCGCAGGGGGAACGGCGGGGAGCTGTTTTTT.

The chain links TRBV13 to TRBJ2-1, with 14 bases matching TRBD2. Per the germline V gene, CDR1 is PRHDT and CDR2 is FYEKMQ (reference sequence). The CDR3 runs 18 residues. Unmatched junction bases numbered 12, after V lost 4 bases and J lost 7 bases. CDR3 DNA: TGTGCCAGCAGCTATGGGACTAGCGGGGGCGACTTCGGGAATGAGCAGTTCTTC. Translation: CASSYGTSGGDFGNEQFF.

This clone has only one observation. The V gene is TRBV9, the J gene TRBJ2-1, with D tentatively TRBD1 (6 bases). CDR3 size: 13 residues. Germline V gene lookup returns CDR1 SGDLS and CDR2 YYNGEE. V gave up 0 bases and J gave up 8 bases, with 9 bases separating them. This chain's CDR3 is CASSVVTGYEQFF. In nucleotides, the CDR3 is TGTGCCAGCAGCGTAGTAACAGGGTATGAGCAGTTCTTC.

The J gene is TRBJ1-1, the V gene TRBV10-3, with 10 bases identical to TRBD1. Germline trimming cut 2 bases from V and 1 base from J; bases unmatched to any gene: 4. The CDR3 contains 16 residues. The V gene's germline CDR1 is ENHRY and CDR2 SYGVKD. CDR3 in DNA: TGTGCCATCAGTGAGAGAGGGACAGGGGCGAACACTGAAGCTTTCTTT. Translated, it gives CAISERGTGANTEAFF.

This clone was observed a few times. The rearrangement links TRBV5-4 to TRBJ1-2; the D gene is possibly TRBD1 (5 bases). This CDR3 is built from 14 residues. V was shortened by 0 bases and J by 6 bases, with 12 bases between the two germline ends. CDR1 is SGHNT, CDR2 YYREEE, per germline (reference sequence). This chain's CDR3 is CASSLVREDNGYTF. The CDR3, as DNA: TGTGCCAGCAGCTTGGTCAGGGAAGATAATGGCTACACCTTC. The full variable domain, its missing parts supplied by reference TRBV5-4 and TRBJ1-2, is ETGVTQSPTHLIKTRGQQVTLRCSSQSGHNTVSWYQQALGQGPQFIFQYYREEENGRGNFPPRFSGLQFPNYSSELNVNALELDDSALYLCASSLVREDNGYTFGSGTRLTVV.

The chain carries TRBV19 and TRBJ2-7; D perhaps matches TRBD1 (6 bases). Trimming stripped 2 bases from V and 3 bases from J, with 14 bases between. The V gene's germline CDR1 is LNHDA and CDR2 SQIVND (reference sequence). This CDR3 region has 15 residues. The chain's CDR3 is CASSIYSGHFYEQYF. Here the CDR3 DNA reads TGTGCCAGTAGTATATATTCGGGACATTTCTACGAGCAGTACTTC.

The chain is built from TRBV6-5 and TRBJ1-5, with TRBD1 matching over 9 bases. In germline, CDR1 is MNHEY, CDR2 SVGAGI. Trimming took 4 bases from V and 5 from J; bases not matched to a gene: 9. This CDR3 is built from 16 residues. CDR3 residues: CASSWDRVGGDQPQHF. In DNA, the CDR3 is TGTGCCAGCAGTTGGGACAGGGTGGGGGGAGATCAGCCCCAGCATTTT.

The CDR3 is CASSEPTGGSPYNEQFF. The CDR3 bases are TGTGCCAGCAGCGAACCCACAGGGGGATCCCCCTACAATGAGCAGTTCTTC. The chain links TRBV9 to TRBJ2-1; the match to TRBD1 covers 8 bases. Germline V gene data show CDR1 as SGDLS and CDR2 as YYNGEE. This CDR3 spans 17 amino acids. V was clipped by 3 bases and J by 2 bases; unmatched bases: 10.

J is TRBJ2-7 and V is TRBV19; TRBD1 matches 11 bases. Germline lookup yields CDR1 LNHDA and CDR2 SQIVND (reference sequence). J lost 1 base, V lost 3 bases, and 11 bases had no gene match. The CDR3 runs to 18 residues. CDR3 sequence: CASSMKGTGGGQSYEQYF. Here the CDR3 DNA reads TGTGCCAGTAGTATGAAGGGGACAGGGGGGGGCCAATCCTACGAGCAGTACTTC.

CDR3 nucleotides: TGTGCCAGCAGCCAAGAGGAGGAGGGAAGCAGACTGTTTTTT. The encoded protein is CASSQEEEGSRLFF. This chain uses TRBV4-2 with TRBJ1-4, with unresolved D. Per the germline V gene, CDR1 is LGHNA and CDR2 is YNFKEQ. Trimming cost V 0 bases and J 13 bases, with 15 bases left between them. The CDR3 loop spans 14 amino acids.

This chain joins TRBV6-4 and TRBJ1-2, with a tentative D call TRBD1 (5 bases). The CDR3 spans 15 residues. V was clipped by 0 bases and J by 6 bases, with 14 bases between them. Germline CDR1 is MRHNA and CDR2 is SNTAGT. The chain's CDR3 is CASSDSGQGRDGYTF. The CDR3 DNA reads TGTGCCAGCAGTGACTCAGGGCAGGGAAGGGATGGCTACACCTTC.

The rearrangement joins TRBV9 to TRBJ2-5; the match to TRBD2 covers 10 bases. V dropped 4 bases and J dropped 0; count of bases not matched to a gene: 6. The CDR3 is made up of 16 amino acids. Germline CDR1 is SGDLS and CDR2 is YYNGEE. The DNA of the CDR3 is TGTGCCAGCAGCCCCCGAGCGGGGGGGGACCAAGAGACCCAGTACTTC. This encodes CASSPRAGGDQETQYF.

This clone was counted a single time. DNA of the CDR3: TGTGCCAGCAGCTTGGTCCCGGACTACCGTCACAATGAGCAGTTCTTC. Translation: CASSLVPDYRHNEQFF. The chain employs TRBV5-8 and TRBJ2-1; TRBD2 might be the D (6 bases). The CDR3 extends over 16 amino acids. The germline gives CDR1 SGHTS, CDR2 YDEGEE. V dropped 0 bases and J dropped 5 bases, with 15 bases sitting between them.